The 16 T cell receptor beta chains below all came from one sample that was sequenced in a study of Graves' ophthalmopathy and Graves' hyperthyroidism. Amplified material comprised TCR beta CDR3 regions derived from RNA transcripts. RT-PCR was first run with HTBI primers, then multiplex PCR in a second round. MiXCR, applied by TCRdb to the multiplex PCR reads, yields one record per CDR3 protein. The repertoire has hundreds of thousands of distinct CDR3 sequences, more than 40% of them found once; the top ten carry 3% to 3.5%. Sequencing used peripheral blood. These receptors all come from an adult man with Graves' ophthalmopathy.

This clonotype turned up a few times. The rearrangement joins TRBV10-3 to TRBJ2-2, with TRBD2 matching over 8 bases. The ends lost 10 bases at V and 7 bases at J; junction bases unmatched: 20. CDR1 and CDR2 from the germline V gene are ENHRY and SYGVKD. This CDR3 comprises 17 residues. The CDR3: CASSGSGLGIVDGELFF. The CDR3 DNA reads as TGTGCCAGCAGCGGATCGGGACTAGGAATTGTTGACGGGGAGCTGTTTTTT.

This clonotype was counted many times. The rearrangement uses TRBV9 and TRBJ1-5, with unresolved D. Germline assignment: CDR1 SGDLS and CDR2 YYNGEE. The CDR3 has 17 amino acids. The V and J ends lost 4 bases and 2 bases respectively, with 19 bases between them. For the CDR3, the DNA is TGTGCCAGCAGCCAAGATCCCTGGGGAGTAGGCAATCAGCCCCAGCATTTT. It codes for CASSQDPWGVGNQPQHF.

As for this clonotype: A much larger clone is a single base away; this may be a read error. The gene calls are TRBV25-1 and TRBJ1-2, with D possibly being TRBD1 (6 bases). The CDR3 runs to 16 residues. Germline V gene data show CDR1 as MGHDK and CDR2 as SYGVNS. V was shortened by 9 bases and J by 7 bases, with 27 bases between the two germline ends. In DNA, the CDR3 is TGTGCCAGTACCCTCCTCCACAGGGCTGCTAGTGGTGGCTACACCTTC. Translating gives CASTLLHRAASGGYTF.

This clonotype was recorded many times. The chain combines TRBV7-9 with TRBJ1-3, with D hard to call. The germline gives CDR1 SEHNR, CDR2 FQNEAQ (reference sequence). CDR3 length: 15 amino acids. V dropped 9 bases and J dropped 0 bases, with 15 bases sitting between them. The CDR3 DNA sequence: TGTGCCAGTGGAGAATGGGTCAACTCTGGAAACACCATATATTTT. Its protein product is CASGEWVNSGNTIYF.

Note on this clonotype: The junction shows a germline mismatch at one end, possibly a read error. The CDR3 spells CVSSLANYGYTF. CDR3 in DNA: TGTGTCAGCAGCTTGGCCAACTATGGCTACACCTTC. The rearrangement links TRBV5-6 to TRBJ1-2; the D is unclear. The germline V gene has CDR1 SGHDT and CDR2 YYEEEE. The CDR3 covers 12 residues.

Remarks on this clonotype: A single base separates this from a much larger clone, so it may be a read error. This rearrangement joins TRBV20-1 to TRBJ1-5; TRBD1 might be the D (5 bases). The germline gives CDR1 DFQATT, CDR2 SNEGSKA (reference sequence). The CDR3 extends over 15 amino acids. The V and J ends lost 1 base and 7 bases respectively, with 17 bases between them. The CDR3 DNA reads TGCAGTGCTAGAGCTGTTTCGGGGGAGAGGCAGCCCCAGCATTTT. This gives the protein CSARAVSGERQPQHF.

This clonotype was seen more than once but under ten times. V gene TRBV6-5 combines with J gene TRBJ2-2; D unclear. Trimming stripped 0 bases from V and 7 bases from J, with 9 bases between. Per germline, CDR1 MNHEY and CDR2 SVGAGI. This CDR3 comprises 14 residues. The CDR3 bases are TGTGCCAGCAGTTACTCAGGGTTGGTCGGGGAGCTGTTTTTT. Translating gives CASSYSGLVGELFF.

Many counts were recorded for this clonotype. The genes are TRBV7-8 and TRBJ2-5, with D possibly TRBD2 on 6 matching bases. This CDR3 contains 14 residues. Trimming pared 7 bases from V and 2 bases from J, leaving 14 bases between. The germline gives CDR1 SGHVS, CDR2 FQNEAQ. CDR3 DNA sequence: TGTGCCAGCATCGGGACTCGAAGACAAGAGACCCAGTACTTC. Encoded protein: CASIGTRRQETQYF.

This chain joins TRBV2 and TRBJ1-5; D may be TRBD1 (5 bases). CDR3 length: 11 amino acids. Trimming took 7 bases from V and 10 from J, leaving 11 bases between them. Germline values: CDR1 SNHLY, CDR2 FYNNEI. The CDR3 reads CASKPGGPQHF. In DNA, the CDR3 is TGTGCCAGCAAACCCGGGGGACCCCAGCATTTT.

This clonotype was counted at least ten times. This chain connects TRBV11-2 to TRBJ2-5; weak D call: TRBD1 (7 bases). This CDR3 is built from 15 residues. Germline CDR1 and CDR2: SGHAT and FQNNGV. V was pared by 0 bases and J by 5 bases, with 13 bases between. CDR3 protein: CASSLEGAGGETQYF. In nucleotides, the CDR3 is TGTGCCAGCAGCTTAGAGGGGGCAGGGGGGGAGACCCAGTACTTC.

The rearrangement joins TRBV7-9 to TRBJ2-7, with D unclear. The V and J ends lost 5 bases and 2 bases respectively, with 13 bases between them. Germline V gene data show CDR1 as SEHNR and CDR2 as FQNEAQ (reference sequence). The CDR3 loop spans 14 amino acids. CDR3 amino acids: CASSGRSGAYEQYF. Written as DNA, the CDR3 is TGTGCCAGCAGCGGCAGAAGTGGCGCCTACGAGCAGTACTTC.

This clonotype was observed a few times. The rearrangement links TRBV6-6 to TRBJ2-5, with 7 nucleotides matching TRBD1. CDR1 is MNHNY and CDR2 is SVGAGI in the germline V gene (reference sequence). The CDR3 consists of 13 residues. V was pared by 5 bases and J by 4 bases, with 4 bases of the junction left unmatched. The CDR3 loop is CASSTPGGETQYF. CDR3 DNA: TGTGCCAGCAGTACCCCAGGGGGAGAGACCCAGTACTTC.

The chain has TRBV25-1 and TRBJ2-3; 14 bases map to TRBD2. This CDR3 is built from 17 residues. Germline V gene lookup returns CDR1 MGHDK and CDR2 SYGVNS. After removal of 6 bases from V and 2 bases from J, the junction contained 7 bases not matched to a gene. The CDR3 DNA reads TGTGCCAGCAGCTCCCCGGGACTAGCGGGGGACACAGATACGCAGTATTTT. Its protein product is CASSSPGLAGDTDTQYF.

This clonotype was recorded at least ten times. The chain carries TRBV4-2 and TRBJ1-2; no clear D gene. In germline, CDR1 is LGHNA, CDR2 YNFKEQ. Trimming cost V 0 bases and J 0 bases, with 5 bases left between them. The length of the CDR3 is 14 residues. The CDR3 here is CASSQDVANYGYTF. CDR3 DNA: TGTGCCAGCAGCCAAGACGTAGCTAACTATGGCTACACCTTC.

Notes on this clonotype: The junction does not match germline at one end; this may be a read error. V gene TRBV7-3 combines with J gene TRBJ1-2; D gene uncertain. The germline V gene has CDR1 SGHTA and CDR2 FQGTGA. The CDR3 extends over 15 amino acids. Here the CDR3 reads CASSLPDVPNYGYTF. The CDR3 bases are TGCGCCAGCAGCCTTCCGGACGTCCCTAACTATGGCTACACCTTC. The full variable domain, completed using reference TRBV7-3 and TRBJ1-2, is GAGVSQTPSNKVTEKGKYVELRCDPISGHTALYWYRQSLGQGPEFLIYFQGTGAADDSGLPNDRFFAVRPEGSVSTLKIQRTERGDSAVYLCASSLPDVPNYGYTFGSGTRLTVV.

This clonotype was detected a few times. The gene calls are TRBV6-6 and TRBJ2-7, with a tentative D call TRBD2 (7 bases). The V gene's germline CDR1 is MNHNY and CDR2 SVGAGI (reference sequence). Deletions cut 7 bases from V and 4 bases from J, with 17 bases between. The CDR3 has 14 amino acids. The CDR3 sequence: CASIKGRGAYEQYF. The DNA for the CDR3 is TGTGCCAGCATCAAAGGACGGGGGGCTTACGAGCAGTACTTC.